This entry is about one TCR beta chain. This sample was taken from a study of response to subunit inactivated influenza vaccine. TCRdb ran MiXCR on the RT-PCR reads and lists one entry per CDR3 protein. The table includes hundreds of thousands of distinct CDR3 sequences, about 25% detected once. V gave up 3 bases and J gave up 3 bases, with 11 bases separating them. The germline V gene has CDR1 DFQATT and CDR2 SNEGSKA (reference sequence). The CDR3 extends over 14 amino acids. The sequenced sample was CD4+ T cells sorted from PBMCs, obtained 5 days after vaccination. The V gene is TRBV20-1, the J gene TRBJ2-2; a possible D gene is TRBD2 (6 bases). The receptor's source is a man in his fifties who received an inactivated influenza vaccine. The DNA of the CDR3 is TGCAGTGCTAGGCGGAGGAGGGACACCGGGGAGCTGTTTTTT. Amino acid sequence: CSARRRRDTGELFF.